This T cell receptor (beta chain) was sequenced in a study of T cell responses to AZD1222 COVID-19 vaccine (dated by TCRdb to the early 2020s). General notes on the study: Because spike-specific TCR depth and breadth did not differ between the two schedules, AZD1222 recipients who got a second dose at roughly 4 weeks were pooled with those who got a second dose at roughly 12 weeks. Trial participants were enrolled by age into 18-55, 56-69 and 70-plus year subgroups, with around 150, 28 and 57 TCR-sequenced participants respectively. A total of 240 or so trial participants underwent TCR sequencing, of whom roughly 210 had received two doses of AZD1222 and some 26 had received two doses of the MenACWY control vaccine. Paper-wide results and their limitations: Because no samples from the day 14 peak response were available, repertoires could be characterized only after the peak T cell response. Vaccine-associated CD4 TCRs spanned the whole spike protein, with dominant responses in regions 160-218 and 743-854. In the small 56-69-year group, the increase in depth fell short of significance, most likely because of low power. A significant rise in spike-specific TCR breadth and depth was observed after two AZD1222 doses relative to day 0 and relative to MenACWY recipients. Reportedly, almost half of the unique spike-specific TCRs recognized epitopes lying outside the regions that are mutated in the B.1.351 and B.1.1.7 variants. Conclusions about previously exposed vaccinees are limited, since just 5 or 6 AZD1222 recipients were seropositive for SARS-CoV-2 at baseline. Participants were mostly white British and included more females than males, and it was suggested by the authors that clonal diversity may have been underestimated.

The CDR3 regions of human TCRbeta chains were subjected to immunosequencing. The authors processed their data as follows. TCRs in the repertoires were compared against a reference library of SARS-CoV-2-specific TCRs that had been generated with the MIRA antigen-specificity platform. Breadth was defined as the fraction of unique TCRs that were SARS-CoV-2-associated. Depth was defined as the fraction of total T cells that were SARS-CoV-2-associated. Each spike-specific TCR was assigned to its reactive spike region and to a CD4 or CD8 class using the MIRA data. Log10-transformed breadth and depth values were compared by one-way ANOVA with Sidak's multiple comparisons tests. In its TCRdb copy, this immuneACCESS table keeps in-frame sequences only and misses some clones. Where compared with another copy, unresolved V genes explain less than half of these, and the others have no known cause. V, J and clone size derive from that table, while D and trimming were established from the DNA sequence. For this sample there are about 88,000 clones; roughly 94% appear just once. The ten largest account for approximately 5.2% of the sample.

From the germline V gene, CDR1 is ENHRY and CDR2 is SYGVKD. V gives up 0 bases and J gives up 5 bases, and the segment between their germline ends measures 17 bases. The CDR3 numbers 17 residues from cysteine through phenylalanine. Left in the record is the CDR3 DNA by itself, 51 bases read in frame from the first base. The sample's time point label is to be understood as: baseline before first vaccination. Samples from vaccinated people were obtained from the UK trials COV001 and COV002, which included a single-blind randomized controlled phase 2/3 trial of AZD1222 (ChAdOx1 nCoV-19) in healthy adults. For TCRbeta chain sequencing, PBMC samples from trial participants were taken at day 0 and at day 28 after the second dose. This clone occurred once. Its antigen is still unknown. No clone much larger than this one lies a single base away; base qualities are absent.

This receptor was identified in an adult in good health. Recombination joined TRBV10-3 with TRBJ2-1; the D gene is possibly TRBD1, with 7 bases matching. Sequenced material: peripheral blood, taken on day 0 of AZD1222 vaccination. CDR3 protein: CAISESRRGQTNNEQFF. In nucleotide form, the sequence is TGTGCCATCAGTGAGTCTAGGAGGGGACAGACTAACAATGAGCAGTTCTTC.